This T cell receptor beta chain was profiled in a study of OX40 agonist ivuxolimab in advanced cancers. Whole-study context: The dose-escalation group included hepatocellular carcinoma, melanoma, renal cell carcinoma and head and neck cancer.

The table came from immunoSEQ multiplex PCR; TCRdb's copy has only in-frame clones and leaves some out. The sample comprises tens of thousands of clones, more than 70% of which are singletons, and about 0.3% rests with the top ten. Trimming cost V 5 bases and J 6 bases, with 17 bases left between them. Per the germline V gene, CDR1 is SNHLY and CDR2 is FYNNEI. This CDR3 has 15 residues. The sample was CD4+ or CD8+ T cells sorted from blood, taken in a trial of the OX40 agonist ivuxolimab. This receptor was obtained from an adult with an advanced solid tumor such as melanoma, head and neck, liver or kidney cancer. The chain uses TRBV2 and TRBJ1-5, with a possible D match to TRBD1 (5 bases). CDR3 nucleotides: TGTGCCAGCAGTAGCCAGGGTGGGGGAACTCAGCCCCAGCATTTT. Residues: CASSSQGGGTQPQHF. Full variable domain (missing parts from reference TRBV2 and TRBJ1-5): EPEVTQTPSHQVTQMGQEVILRCVPISNHLYFYWYRQILGQKVEFLVSFYNNEISEKSEIFDDQFSVERPDGSNFTLKIRSTKLEDSAMYFCASSSQGGGTQPQHFGDGTRLSIL.